The T cell receptor beta chain under discussion was sequenced for a study of metastatic and nonmetastatic thyroid tumors. About the research overall: Samples came from malignant and benign thyroid patients, and repertoires were compared across blood and tumor or nodule tissue. Findings of the study overall: In blood and tumor, TCR beta diversity was reportedly significantly higher in malignant thyroid tumors than in benign nodules.

All patients were treatment-naive before thyroid surgery. V was pared by 2 bases and J by 3 bases, with 10 bases between. The CDR3 covers 15 residues. Germline V gene sequence: CDR1 SEHNR, CDR2 FQNEAQ (reference sequence). TCRdb re-clonotyped the PCR reads via MiXCR. The sample carries some 41,000 clones, roughly 3.1% recorded once. Turning to this clone: Antigen specificity is unknown.

The TCR sequence derives from a female donor with papillary thyroid cancer or a benign thyroid nodule (not recorded which). Some clones in this sample may be carry-over from other donors' samples. The source material was blood. This sequence joins TRBV7-9 and TRBJ2-2, with D tentatively TRBD2 (5 bases). The CDR3 spells CASSLLLRDTGELFF. In DNA, the CDR3 is TGTGCCAGCAGCTTACTCTTGCGGGACACCGGGGAGCTGTTTTTT.